These 10 T cell receptor beta chains came from one sample sequenced in a study of T-cell reconstitution after alpha-beta-depleted transplantation in children. For TCRbeta, the library was prepared with unique molecular identifiers. TCRdb independently ran MiXCR on the PCR reads; one entry per CDR3 protein. The repertoire consists of more than 85,000 distinct CDR3 sequences, with around 5.9% occurring once and the leading ten covering about 6.1%. This specimen was PBMCs, mostly from graft donor cells, taken 60 days after TCRalphabeta/CD19-depleted stem cell transplant. Source of these receptors: a female patient aged 2-9 years who had a stem cell transplant for Fanconi anemia, so the T cells may come from the graft donor.

This clonotype was observed many times. V is TRBV12-3 or TRBV12-4 and J is TRBJ2-4; D uncertain. Trimming pared 3 bases from V and 0 bases from J, leaving 6 bases between. The CDR3 length is 14 residues. The CDR3 DNA is TGTGCCAGCAGTTTGGGTCTAGCCAAAAACATTCAGTACTTC. It yields the protein CASSLGLAKNIQYF.

A word on this clonotype: Germline and junction disagree at one end, which may indicate a read error. The rearrangement links TRBV3-1 to TRBJ2-5, with D possibly matching TRBD2 (6 bases). The germline V gene has CDR1 LGHDT and CDR2 YNNKEL (reference sequence). CDR3 length equals 17 residues. The CDR3 nucleotides read TGTGCCAGCTGCCAAGCGCAGACCTGGAGGGTGAGGGAGACCCAGTACTTC. The encoded protein is CASCQAQTWRVRETQYF.

This clonotype was counted a few times. V usage is TRBV7-2 and J usage is TRBJ1-2; tentative D call: TRBD1 (6 bases). V was shortened by 6 bases and J by 1 base, with 15 bases between the two germline ends. CDR3 length: 15 residues. Germline CDR1 reads SGHTA; CDR2 reads FQGNSA. The CDR3 is CASRFDRLSNYGYTF. As DNA, the CDR3 is TGTGCCAGCAGATTCGACAGGTTGAGTAACTATGGCTACACCTTC.

This clonotype was observed a few times. This CDR3 is CASSEPGTTHEQYF. DNA for the CDR3: TGTGCCAGCAGTGAACCCGGGACCACACACGAGCAGTACTTC. The chain employs TRBV2 and TRBJ2-7, with D perhaps TRBD1 or TRBD2 (5 bases each). The germline V gene encodes CDR1 SNHLY and CDR2 FYNNEI. The CDR3 consists of 14 residues. V was shortened by 2 bases and J by 5 bases, with 13 bases between the two germline ends.

This clonotype was counted a few times. CDR3 bases: TGTGCCTATAAACAGCGGGGTGATGAAAAACTGTTTTTT. Amino acids: CAYKQRGDEKLFF. The chain links TRBV30 to TRBJ1-4; D remains unclear. Germline CDR1 and CDR2: GTSNPN and SVGIG (reference sequence). The germline V and J ends were trimmed by 7 bases and 6 bases, with 15 bases remaining between them. The CDR3 is 13 amino acids.

This clonotype was seen at least ten times. V is TRBV7-9 and J is TRBJ1-1, with D maybe TRBD1 (5 bases). The CDR3 consists of 11 residues. CDR1 is SEHNR, CDR2 FQNEAQ, per germline (reference sequence). V gave up 1 base and J gave up 11 bases, with 8 bases separating them. The CDR3 DNA is TGTGCCAGCAGCTTAGTCAGGGAGGCTTTCTTT. Protein product: CASSLVREAFF. Together with reference TRBV7-9 and TRBJ1-1, the CDR3 gives the full variable domain: DTGVSQNPRHKITKRGQNVTFRCDPISEHNRLYWYRQTLGQGPEFLTYFQNEAQLEKSRLLSDRFSAERPKGSFSTLEIQRTEQGDSAMYLCASSLVREAFFGQGTRLTVV.

This chain joins TRBV6-5 and TRBJ1-1; tentatively, D is TRBD1 (6 bases). The V end lost 2 bases, the J end lost 0 bases, and 19 bases lay between the germline ends. CDR1 is MNHEY and CDR2 is SVGAGI in the germline V gene. The CDR3 covers 18 residues. The CDR3 DNA reads TGTGCCAGCAGTTACGGGTGGGGGGCGGTTTTCTTGAACACTGAAGCTTTCTTT. Its protein is CASSYGWGAVFLNTEAFF.

This clonotype was recorded at least ten times. The gene calls are TRBV11-2 and TRBJ2-5; no firm D call. CDR1 is SGHAT and CDR2 is FQNNGV in the germline V gene. CDR3 size: 14 residues. Trimming took 1 base from V and 4 from J, leaving 10 bases between them. Here the CDR3 DNA reads TGTGCCAGCAGCTTAGGGGTTTCGAGAGAGACCCAGTACTTC. Protein: CASSLGVSRETQYF.

V is TRBV20-1 and J is TRBJ2-5; 11 bases match TRBD1. V shed 5 bases, J shed 5 bases, and the junction held 4 bases outside the gene matches. Per the germline V gene, CDR1 is DFQATT and CDR2 is SNEGSKA (reference sequence). The CDR3 loop spans 13 amino acids. CDR3 nucleotide sequence: TGCAGTGCTGGACAGGGGGCGTGGGAGACCCAGTACTTC. It is translated as CSAGQGAWETQYF.

This clonotype was seen repeatedly, ten times or more. The chain combines TRBV3-1 with TRBJ2-1, with 14 positions matching TRBD2. The trim removed 3 bases at V and 8 bases at J, leaving 6 bases unmatched. CDR1 is LGHDT and CDR2 is YNNKEL in the germline V gene (reference sequence). The CDR3 loop spans 16 amino acids. The CDR3 is CASSQRLAGGPDEQFF. CDR3 DNA: TGTGCCAGCAGCCAGAGACTAGCGGGGGGGCCGGATGAGCAGTTCTTC.